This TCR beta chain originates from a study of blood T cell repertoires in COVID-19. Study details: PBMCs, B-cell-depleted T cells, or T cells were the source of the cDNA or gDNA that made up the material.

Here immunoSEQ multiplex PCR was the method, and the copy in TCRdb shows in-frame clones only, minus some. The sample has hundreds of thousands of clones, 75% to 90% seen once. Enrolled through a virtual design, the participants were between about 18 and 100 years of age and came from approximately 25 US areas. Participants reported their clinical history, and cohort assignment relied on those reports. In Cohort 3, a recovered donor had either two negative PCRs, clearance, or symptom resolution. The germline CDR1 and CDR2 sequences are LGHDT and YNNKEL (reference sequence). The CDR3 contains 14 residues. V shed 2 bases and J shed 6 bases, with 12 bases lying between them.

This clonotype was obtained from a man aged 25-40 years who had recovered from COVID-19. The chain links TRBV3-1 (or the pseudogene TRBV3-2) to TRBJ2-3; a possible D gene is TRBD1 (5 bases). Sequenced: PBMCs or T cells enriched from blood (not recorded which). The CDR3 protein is CASSQISGQDTQYF. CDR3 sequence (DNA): TGTGCCAGCAGCCAAATTTCAGGGCAGGATACGCAGTATTTT.